These 4 T cell receptor beta chains originate from one sample sequenced in a study of blood T cell repertoires in COVID-19 (dated by TCRdb to between 2020 and 2021). To prepare the library, the immunoSEQ multiplex PCR assay was applied. TCRdb obtained this table from immuneACCESS and retained in-frame rearrangements with V and J assigned. These tables miss some clones; where compared with another copy, unresolved V genes account for less than half of the shortfall, and the remainder is unexplained. The sample table contains about 210,000 clones; only one count was recorded for about four fifths of them. The top ten constitute approximately 9% of the sample. Sequenced: PBMCs or T cells enriched from blood (not recorded which). The receptors stem from a woman between 50 and 59 years old with acute COVID-19.

The rearrangement uses TRBV29-1 and TRBJ2-7; TRBD2 agrees at 13 bases. CDR3 length: 14 amino acids. Germline V gene data show CDR1 as SQVTM and CDR2 as ANQGSEA. V gave up 6 bases and J gave up 6 bases; unmatched junction bases: 8. The CDR3 loop reads CSVATSGRTREQYF. CDR3 nucleotides: TGCAGCGTGGCGACTAGCGGGAGGACGCGCGAGCAGTACTTC.

The chain recombines TRBV7-2 with TRBJ2-3; 13 nucleotides line up with TRBD2. The CDR3 sequence is 15 residues long. The germline gives CDR1 SGHTA, CDR2 FQGNSA. V lost 7 bases, J lost 5 bases, and 6 bases stayed unmatched. CDR3 sequence (DNA): TGTGCCAGCACCAGACTAGCGGGAGGAGGAGATACGCAGTATTTT. Its translation: CASTRLAGGGDTQYF.

The V gene is TRBV11-2, the J gene TRBJ2-1, with 7 bases fitting TRBD2. The CDR3 has 15 residues. With 5 bases clipped from V and 1 base from J, the junction kept 5 bases outside the gene matches. CDR1 and CDR2 (germline): SGHAT, FQNNGV. In DNA form, the CDR3 reads TGTGCCAGCAGCAAGCGGGACTTGTCCTACAATGAGCAGTTCTTC. Its translation: CASSKRDLSYNEQFF.

The chain recombines TRBV19 with TRBJ1-2; the D is unclear. From germline, CDR1 is LNHDA and CDR2 SQIVND (reference sequence). Trimming left V 3 bases short and J 1 base short, with 6 bases between. This CDR3 region has 13 residues. The CDR3 region is CASSIDINYGYTF. CDR3 nucleotides: TGTGCCAGTAGTATTGACATTAACTATGGCTACACCTTC.